This TCR beta chain was recorded in a study of blood T cell repertoires in COVID-19. This CDR3 has 18 residues. Measured with immunoSEQ multiplex PCR; TCRdb has only the in-frame clones, and not every one. In the table there are about 28,000 clones, roughly 79% of which are singletons. The rearrangement uses TRBV7-5 and TRBJ1-5; the DNA was not used to check the table's D call, TRBD1. TRBV7-5 is shown as a pseudogene. This receptor was taken from a man between 65 and 79 years old with acute or convalescent COVID-19. The sample consisted of peripheral blood. The CDR3 sequence is CARSLEREDRDLNQPQHF. The DNA for the CDR3 is TGTGCCAGAAGCTTAGAGAGGGAGGACAGGGACCTCAATCAGCCCCAGCATTTT.